This TCR beta chain was found in a study of cytomegalovirus exposure and HLA in healthy donors. Overall study results and limits: It was confirmed in vitro that three of the CMV-associated chains were specific for CMV antigens.

A remark on this clone: The target antigen is unknown.

With 60 Vbeta and 13 Jbeta primers, the PCR was carried out. Sequenced by immunoSEQ multiplex PCR; TCRdb stores in-frame clones only, minus some. The sample includes under 300,000 clones, over 90% of them seen just once. The ends lost 8 bases at V and 2 bases at J; junction bases unmatched: 3. The germline gives CDR1 WNHNN, CDR2 SYGVQD (reference sequence). The CDR3 is 12 residues long. This sequence originates from a girl aged 2-10 years in good health and CMV-seronegative. The sample comprised PBMCs. The rearrangement joins TRBV10-1 to TRBJ2-7, with 7 bases matching TRBD1. The CDR3 loop reads CASGDRAYEQYF. The CDR3 DNA is TGCGCCAGCGGGGACAGAGCCTACGAGCAGTACTTC.